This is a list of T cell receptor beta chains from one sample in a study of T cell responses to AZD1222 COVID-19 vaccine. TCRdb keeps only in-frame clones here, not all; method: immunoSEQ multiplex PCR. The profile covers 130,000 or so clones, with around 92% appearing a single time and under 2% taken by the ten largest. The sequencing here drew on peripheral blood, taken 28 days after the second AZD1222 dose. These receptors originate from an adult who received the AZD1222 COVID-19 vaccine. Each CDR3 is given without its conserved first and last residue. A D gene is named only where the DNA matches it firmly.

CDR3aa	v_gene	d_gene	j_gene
ASSLRALAGGYNEQF	TRBV5-6	TRBD2	TRBJ2-1
ASSQVAVLSPYGYT	TRBV3-1/TRBV3-2	.	TRBJ1-2
ASSRQGDTDTQY	TRBV18	TRBD1	TRBJ2-3
ASSSVWGSSGETQY	TRBV7-2	.	TRBJ2-5
ASSLAGGTWETQY	TRBV5-1	TRBD2	TRBJ2-5
ASSLSRAEAF	TRBV12-3/TRBV12-4	.	TRBJ1-1
ATSRDLGLEGYT	TRBV15	.	TRBJ1-2
ASSLDGYGYT	TRBV7-6	.	TRBJ1-2
ASSFLTRDQPQH	TRBV19	.	TRBJ1-5
ASSSGNTGYGGYT	TRBV5-5	.	TRBJ1-2
ASSSQGGLATQY	TRBV7-2	.	TRBJ2-3
AWSPGQRETQY	TRBV30	TRBD1	TRBJ2-5
ASSPGAGGMNTEAF	TRBV18	.	TRBJ1-1
ASSLGDLRSYEQY	TRBV5-1	.	TRBJ2-7
ASSLESGNTEAF	TRBV11-2	.	TRBJ1-1
ASGEGPDTGELF	TRBV6-5	TRBD2	TRBJ2-2
ASGSGQGVSYEQY	TRBV12-5	TRBD1	TRBJ2-7
AISDQRRDQETQY	TRBV10-3	.	TRBJ2-5
ASRTGTGGFTNSPLH	TRBV18	TRBD1	TRBJ1-6
AWSEGRLVEKLF	TRBV30	.	TRBJ1-4
ASLVGASGEGGELF	TRBV19	TRBD2	TRBJ2-2
ASSMRTNEKLF	TRBV27	.	TRBJ1-4